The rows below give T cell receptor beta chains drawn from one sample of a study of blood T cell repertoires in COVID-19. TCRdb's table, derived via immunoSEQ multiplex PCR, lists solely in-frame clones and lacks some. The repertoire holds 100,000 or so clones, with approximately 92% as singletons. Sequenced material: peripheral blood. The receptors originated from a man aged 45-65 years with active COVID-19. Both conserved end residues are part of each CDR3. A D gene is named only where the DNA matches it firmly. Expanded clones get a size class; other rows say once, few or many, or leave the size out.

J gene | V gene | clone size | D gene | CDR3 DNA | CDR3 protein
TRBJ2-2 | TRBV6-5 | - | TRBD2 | TGTGCCAGCAGTTACTACGGACTAGCGGGCGGGGAGCTGTTTTTT | CASSYYGLAGGELFF
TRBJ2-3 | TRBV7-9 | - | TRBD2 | TGTGCCAGCAGCCGAGCGGGAGGCCCTCCGGATACGCAGTATTTT | CASSRAGGPPDTQYF
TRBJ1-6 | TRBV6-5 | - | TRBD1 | TGTGCCAGCAGTTGGGGAACAGGGGGCGCGGAGTCACCCCTCCACTTT | CASSWGTGGAESPLHF
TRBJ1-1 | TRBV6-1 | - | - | TGTGCCAGCAGTGAAGTGGACAGATTCCTAAGCGCTTTCTTT | CASSEVDRFLSAFF
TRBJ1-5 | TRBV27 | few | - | TGTGCCAGCATGCCCAAGTCACAGGGCATTAATCAGCCCCAGCATTTT | CASMPKSQGINQPQHF
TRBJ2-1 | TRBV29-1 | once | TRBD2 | TGCAGCGTAGAGATATCGGGACTAGCGGGGCCTTACAATGAGCAGTTCTTC | CSVEISGLAGPYNEQFF
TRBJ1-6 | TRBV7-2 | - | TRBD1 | TGTGCCAGCAGCGAGGGACAGCTTAATTCACCCCTCCACTTT | CASSEGQLNSPLHF
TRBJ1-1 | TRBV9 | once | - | TGTGCCAGCAGCGCGGGAGCGAACACTGAAGCTTTCTTT | CASSAGANTEAFF
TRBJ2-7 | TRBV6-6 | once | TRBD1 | TGTGCCAGCAGACCCCTAGGGACAGGTACCTACGAGCAGTACTTC | CASRPLGTGTYEQYF
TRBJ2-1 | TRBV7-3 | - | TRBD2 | TGTGCCAGCAGCCGGACTAGCGGGGGACCCAATGAGCAGTTCTTC | CASSRTSGGPNEQFF
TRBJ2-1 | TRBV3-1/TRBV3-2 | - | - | TGTGCCAGCAGCCAAGAGGGCCGGAATGAGCAGTTCTTC | CASSQEGRNEQFF
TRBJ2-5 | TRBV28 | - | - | TGTGCCATCACAGGCGGGGTAAAGGAGACCCAGTACTTC | CAITGGVKETQYF
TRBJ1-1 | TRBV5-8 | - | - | TGTGCCAGCAGCTTTGGACAGTTGAACACTGAAGCTTTCTTT | CASSFGQLNTEAFF
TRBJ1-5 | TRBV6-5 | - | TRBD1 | TGTGCCAGCAGCTCGACAGGGGTTGGCAATCAGCCCCAGCATTTT | CASSSTGVGNQPQHF
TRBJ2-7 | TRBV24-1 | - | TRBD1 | TGTGCCACCAGTGATTCCCCAGGGACAGGGAAAAGCGAGCAGTACTTC | CATSDSPGTGKSEQYF